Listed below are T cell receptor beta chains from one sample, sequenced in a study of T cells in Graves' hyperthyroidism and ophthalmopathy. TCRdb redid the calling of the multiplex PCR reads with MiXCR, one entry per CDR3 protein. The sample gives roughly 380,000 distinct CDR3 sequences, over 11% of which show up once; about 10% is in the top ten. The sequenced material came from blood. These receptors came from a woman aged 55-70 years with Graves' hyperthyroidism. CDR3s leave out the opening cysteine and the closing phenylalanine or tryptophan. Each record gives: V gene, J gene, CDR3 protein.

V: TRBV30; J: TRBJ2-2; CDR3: AWTGTGTGELF
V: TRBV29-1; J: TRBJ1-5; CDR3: SVGRDNQPQH
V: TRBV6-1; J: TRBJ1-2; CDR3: AGRGAQANYGYT
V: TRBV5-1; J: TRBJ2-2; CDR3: ASSLGQGRNTGELF
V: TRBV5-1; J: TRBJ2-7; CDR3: ASSFEDGYYEQY
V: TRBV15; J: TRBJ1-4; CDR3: ATSRDRGQGEKLF
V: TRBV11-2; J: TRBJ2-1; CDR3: ASSSTGTSGSGGEQF
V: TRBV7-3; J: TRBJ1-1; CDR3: ASSQTRGRNTEAF
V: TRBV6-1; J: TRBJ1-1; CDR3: ASSTISGNTEAF
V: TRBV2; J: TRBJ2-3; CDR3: ASSEGGLGITDTQY
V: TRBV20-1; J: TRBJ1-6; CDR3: SARDKGTGVSPLH
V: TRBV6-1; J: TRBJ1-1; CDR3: ASSARTGFETEAF
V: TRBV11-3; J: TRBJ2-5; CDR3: ASSYRDYQGDETQY
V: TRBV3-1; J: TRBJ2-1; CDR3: ASSQGPGIPYNEQF
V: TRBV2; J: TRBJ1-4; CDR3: ASSESGGNEKLF
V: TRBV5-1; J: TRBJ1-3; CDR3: ASSLETRSGNTIY
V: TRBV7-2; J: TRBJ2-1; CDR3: ASSLASGLGNDEQF
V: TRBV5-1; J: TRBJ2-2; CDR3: ASSWTSGRRTGELF
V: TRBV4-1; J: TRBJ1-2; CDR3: ASSQDSNGYT
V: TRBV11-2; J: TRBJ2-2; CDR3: ASSRTSIASGELF
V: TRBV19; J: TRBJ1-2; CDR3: ASSITQGGYGYT
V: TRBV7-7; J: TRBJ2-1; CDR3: ASSRTGGSNEQF
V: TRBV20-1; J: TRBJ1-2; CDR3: SAAQDWGFYGYT
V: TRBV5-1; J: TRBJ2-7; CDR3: ASSSTQFAYEQY
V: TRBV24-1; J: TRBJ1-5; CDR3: ATSDPVPGGSGGYQPQH
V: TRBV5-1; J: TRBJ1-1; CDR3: ASSQPGGHTEAF
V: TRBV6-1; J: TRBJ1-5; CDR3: ASSLQGVRGQPQH
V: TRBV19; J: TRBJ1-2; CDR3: ASSREGNYGYT
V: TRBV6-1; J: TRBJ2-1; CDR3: ASSAQFLEAPYNEQF
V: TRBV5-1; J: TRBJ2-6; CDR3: ASSLGQGSGSNVLT
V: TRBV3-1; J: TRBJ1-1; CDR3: ASSHTLGSAF
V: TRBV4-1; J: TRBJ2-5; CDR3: ASSQDNERKN
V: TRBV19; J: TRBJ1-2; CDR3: ASSTPGQGIPLRGYT
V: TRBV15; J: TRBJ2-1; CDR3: ATSRDRGSSYNEQF